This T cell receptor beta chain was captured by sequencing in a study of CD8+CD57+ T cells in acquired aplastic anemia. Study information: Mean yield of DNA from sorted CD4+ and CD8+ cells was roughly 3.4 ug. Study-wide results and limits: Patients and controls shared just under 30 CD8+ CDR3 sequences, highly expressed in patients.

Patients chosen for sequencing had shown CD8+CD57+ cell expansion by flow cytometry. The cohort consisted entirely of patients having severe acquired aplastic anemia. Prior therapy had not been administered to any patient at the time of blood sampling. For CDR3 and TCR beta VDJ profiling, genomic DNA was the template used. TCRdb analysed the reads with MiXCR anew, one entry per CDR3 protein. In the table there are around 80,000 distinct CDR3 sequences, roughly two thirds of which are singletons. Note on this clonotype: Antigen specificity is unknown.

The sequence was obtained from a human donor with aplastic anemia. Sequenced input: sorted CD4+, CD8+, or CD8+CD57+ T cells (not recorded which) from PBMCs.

The CDR3 nucleotides read TGTGCCATCAGCAACACTAGCCTTGAGACCCAGTACTTC. Protein: CAISNTSLETQYF. V gene TRBV10-3 combines with J gene TRBJ2-5; D might be TRBD2 (6 bases). CDR1 and CDR2 (germline): ENHRY, SYGVKD. V lost 6 bases and J lost 5, with 13 bases in between. This CDR3 comprises 13 residues.